This is a list of T cell receptor beta chains from one sample in a study of T-cell memory formation after mild COVID-19. A single record per CDR3 protein comes from TCRdb applying MiXCR to the 5' RACE reads. Found here are roughly 310,000 distinct CDR3 sequences, roughly 15% of them singletons; the top ten hold 22%. Source material: PBMCs or a T cell subset sorted from them (not recorded which). Receptors originate from a man aged 18 to 29 who had mild COVID-19 (a few samples of this study predate the infection). Cell type and time point are not known. Each CDR3 is given with its conserved first and last residue. Each record gives: CDR3 protein, V gene.

CASSLRGQGADTQYF	TRBV7-3
CSVAQNNEKLFF	TRBV29-1
CSASGGMTVDTQYF	TRBV29-1
CAGGGFSDTQYF	TRBV28
CASSLAGAETQYF	TRBV7-7
CASSPSGGAYGYTF	TRBV25-1
CSAPPPGRFYNEQFF	TRBV20-1
CATNAIDGRGEQYF	TRBV15
CASSLAWTGGSWGNEQFF	TRBV7-9
CASSLGAKGGDTQYF	TRBV7-7
CASSQEGQGRDEQYF	TRBV4-3
CANRDRLDQPQHF	TRBV10-3
CASSLMTSTDTQYF	TRBV7-9
CAISGTSGQETQYF	TRBV10-3
CAISGTGDGTDTQYF	TRBV10-3
CASSDHYSRQGRSNTEAFF	TRBV5-1